This T cell receptor (beta chain) was retrieved from a study of blood T cell repertoires in COVID-19. Study summary: Samples of COVID-19 (acute and convalescent) were obtained from the United States, Italy and Spain. Sample material is recorded as cDNA or gDNA derived from T cells, B-cell-depleted T cells, or PBMCs.

Seattle participants joined during active infection and were tracked over time. Original processing notes: Quantification of nucleated cells was approximated via reference gene primer amplification. Clones were read by immunoSEQ multiplex PCR, and TCRdb kept only the in-frame ones, dropping some. D and trimming come from the DNA, and the V and J calls and clone size come from that table. The sample consists of approximately 210,000 clones, less than 95% of them appearing once. V was pared by 1 base and J by 8 bases, with 11 bases between. Per germline, CDR1 KGHSH and CDR2 LQKENI. This CDR3 comprises 13 residues.

J is TRBJ1-2 and V is TRBV18; a possible D gene is TRBD1 (5 bases). This TCR derives from a man aged 25-45 years with COVID-19, enrolled during active disease. Source material: peripheral blood. CDR3 DNA: TGTGCCAGCTCACCACAAAGGGGCCGGGGCTACACCTTC. The encoded protein is CASSPQRGRGYTF.